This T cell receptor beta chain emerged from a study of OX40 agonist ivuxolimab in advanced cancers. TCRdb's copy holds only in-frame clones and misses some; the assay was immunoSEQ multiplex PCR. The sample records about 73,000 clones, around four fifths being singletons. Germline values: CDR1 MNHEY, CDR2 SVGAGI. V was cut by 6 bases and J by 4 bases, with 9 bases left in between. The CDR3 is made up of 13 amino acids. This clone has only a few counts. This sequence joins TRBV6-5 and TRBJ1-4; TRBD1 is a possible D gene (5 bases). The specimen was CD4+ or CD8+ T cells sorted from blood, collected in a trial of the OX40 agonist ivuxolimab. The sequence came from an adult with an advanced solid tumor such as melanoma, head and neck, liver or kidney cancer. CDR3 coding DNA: TGTGCCAGCAGCTACGACAGTAATGAAAAACTGTTTTTT. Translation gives CASSYDSNEKLFF.